This T cell receptor (beta chain) emerged from a study of OX40 agonist ivuxolimab in advanced cancers. For the study at large: Eligibility rules accepted prior anti-PD-1, anti-PD-L1 or anti-CTLA-4 therapy, and under 45% had some. Partial responses were observed in three patients, of whom one had hepatocellular carcinoma and two had cutaneous melanoma.

Points on this clone: Its antigen remains unidentified.

This CDR3 region has 18 residues. V gave up 7 bases and J gave up 4 bases; unmatched junction bases: 16. The V gene's germline CDR1 is MGHDK and CDR2 SYGVNS. Sequencing was performed with immunoSEQ multiplex PCR; in TCRdb, only in-frame clones are kept and a portion is missing. The sample lists about 30,000 clones, about three quarters seen once, with under 25% in the top ten. Study findings and constraints: In general, CD8+ T cells held more expanded clones than CD4+ did, on average.

This chain joins TRBV25-1 and TRBJ1-1; 12 nucleotides agree with TRBD1. The sample in question was CD4+ or CD8+ T cells sorted from blood, obtained in a trial of the OX40 agonist ivuxolimab. The receptor was derived from an adult with an advanced solid tumor such as melanoma, head and neck, liver or kidney cancer. The CDR3 here is CASTRTPGTGGSTTEAFF. The CDR3 DNA reads TGTGCCAGCACTAGAACTCCCGGGACAGGGGGCTCTACCACTGAAGCTTTCTTT.